This section outlines one TCR beta chain sequence together with its context. These data belong to a study of blood T cell repertoires in COVID-19. Study-wide context: COVID-19 samples collected from the United States, Italy and Spain covered acute and convalescent phases. PBMCs, B-cell-depleted T cells, or T cells were the source of the cDNA or gDNA that made up the material.

Original analysis: Amplifying reference gene primers gave estimates of nucleated cell counts. Using immunoSEQ multiplex PCR, the repertoire was profiled, and TCRdb retains in-frame clones only, with some absent. That table supplies the V and J calls and clone size; D and trimming were determined from the DNA. The sample shows 120,000 or so clones, almost 70% of them seen only once. The sample consisted of peripheral blood. The sequence derives from a woman in her sixties or seventies with acute or convalescent COVID-19.

The CDR3 here is CASSFQWGLRETQYF. Here the CDR3 DNA reads TGTGCCAGCAGCTTTCAGTGGGGACTACGGGAGACCCAGTACTTC. The gene calls are TRBV7-2 and TRBJ2-5; TRBD2 aligns across 7 bases. The junction had 9 bases not matched to a gene; V was cut back by 3 bases and J by 5 bases. The CDR3 covers 15 residues. In germline, CDR1 is SGHTA, CDR2 FQGNSA.